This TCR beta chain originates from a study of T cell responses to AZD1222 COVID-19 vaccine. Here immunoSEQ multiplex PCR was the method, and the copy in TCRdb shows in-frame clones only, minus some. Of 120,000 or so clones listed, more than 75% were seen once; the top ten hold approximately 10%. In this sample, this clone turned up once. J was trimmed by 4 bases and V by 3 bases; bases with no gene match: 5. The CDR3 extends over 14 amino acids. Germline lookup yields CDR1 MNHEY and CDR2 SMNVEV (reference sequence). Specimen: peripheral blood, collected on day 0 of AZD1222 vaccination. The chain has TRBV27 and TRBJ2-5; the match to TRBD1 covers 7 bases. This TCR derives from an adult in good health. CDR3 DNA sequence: TGTGCCAGCAGTTTTGGGGCAGGGGGAGAGACCCAGTACTTC. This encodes CASSFGAGGETQYF.